This T cell receptor beta chain came from a study of blood T cell repertoires in COVID-19 (dated by TCRdb to 2020 to 2021). The study in broad terms: Collaborator samples came from the United States, Italy and Spain and covered acute and convalescent phases of COVID-19. The prospective study material was composed of cDNA or gDNA derived from T cells, B-cell-depleted T cells, or PBMCs. Deeply sampled blood TCRbeta repertoires from subjects exposed to, actively infected with, or recovered from COVID-19 were included in the dataset. The repertoires were released in a freely available public database intended as a resource for research on the immune response to SARS-CoV-2. Samples came from the ongoing ImmuneRACE study (first 160 participants) plus 1,254 subjects from 6 global collaborators. The sample metadata nearly always contained a de-identified subject ID, COVID-19 status, age in years and sex. Where HLA class I and class II types were available, the types were taken from metadata supplied by the sample provider, not from assay-based typing.

Collaborating institutions collected whole blood in K2EDTA tubes following their own protocols. For TCRbeta analysis, collaborators shipped samples in one of three forms: frozen whole blood, isolated PBMCs, or DNA extracted from either of those sample types. The CDR3 contains 16 residues, cysteine and phenylalanine counted. Only the CDR3 part of the read is kept: 48 bases, read in frame from the first base. The germline V gene (reference sequence) yields LGHDT for CDR1 and YNNKEL for CDR2. V has 3 bases trimmed and J has 7 bases trimmed; junction bases matching no gene number 11. Worth noting for this clone: The antigen it binds to is not known. Base-call qualities are not available, and no considerably larger clone is one nucleotide away.

TCRbeta CDR3 regions were amplified from genomic DNA using the immunoSEQ Assay, a bias-controlled multiplex PCR. On the study's bioinformatics: Within the assay, amplification of reference gene primers was used to estimate how many nucleated cells each sample contained. To quantify the absolute abundance of each unique TCRbeta CDR3 rearrangement, sequence reads were collapsed and filtered. Productive Simpson clonality was computed per sample as the square root of Simpson's diversity index over productive rearrangements. TCRdb took this table from immuneACCESS and kept in-frame rearrangements with V and J called. Such tables lack part of the clones; where checked against another copy, unresolved V genes explain under half of the gap, and the rest is unexplained. The D gene and trimming were derived from the DNA, and the V and J assignments and clone size from that table. In this sample the table shows tens of thousands of clones, 85% of which occur a single time. The ten largest clonotypes hold roughly a tenth of the sample.

The full study reports these points: Clinical and demographic metadata were provided uncurated, with the amount varying by source and participant.

The chain was built from TRBV3-1 (or the pseudogene TRBV3-2) and TRBJ1-4; 7 bases in the middle match TRBD1. Sequencing input: peripheral blood. This clonotype originated in a human donor in a cohort sampled during active COVID-19. The encoded CDR3 is CASSHHRDSKREKLFF. Read as DNA, the sequence is TGTGCCAGCAGCCACCATCGGGACAGTAAACGTGAAAAACTGTTTTTT.